This T cell receptor beta chain was recorded in a study of blood T cells in healthy people across ages (dated by TCRdb to the mid-2010s). Background on the whole study: In model experiments, roughly one uniquely barcoded TCR beta cDNA molecule per two T cells was captured by template switching. Using deep sequencing normalized with unique cDNA molecular identifiers, the study measured how TCR beta repertoire diversity changes with age. The donors were split into four age groups: young (average 16 years), middle-aged (more than 35), aged (approximately 59) and long-lived (approximately 80). To avoid experimental bias, donors of different ages were distributed randomly across sequencing lanes. Using the same blood draw, the study looked at two additional independent replicas of 1 million unique cDNA reads for two donors, one aged 18 to 30 and the other aged 80 or older.

The donors were roughly 39 Caucasian individuals from Russia, aged roughly 6 to 90 years, who were systemically healthy. Around 10 milliliters of peripheral blood were collected from each donor into EDTA-treated Vacutainer tubes. Ficoll-Paque density-gradient centrifugation was used to isolate PBMCs, with at least 7 million obtained per sample. Trizol reagent was used to extract total RNA from the PBMCs, yielding at least 5 micrograms per sample. For every donor, flow cytometry on a PBMC aliquot measured the percentage of naive CD45RAhigh/CD27high T cells. The CDR3 contains 16 residues, cysteine and phenylalanine counted. The read is trimmed to its CDR3 DNA, 48 bases read in frame from base 1. Taken from the germline V gene, the CDR1 and CDR2 loops are SGHRS and YFSETQ. V sheds 0 bases and J sheds 4 bases, leaving 17 bases between their ends. The table lists this clonotype with a few counts. It lacks a known antigen. It has no much larger one-base neighbor in the sample; base qualities were not kept.

Library preparation used 5' RACE. The reads were generated on an Illumina HiSeq 2500. A second roughly 6 to 11 cycle PCR used a sample-barcoded 5' primer and a J-beta primer mix. A unique molecular identifier was introduced onto each TCR beta cDNA molecule by a template-switch 5' adaptor carrying 12 random nucleotides. Each sample yielded at least 2.5 million CDR3-containing paired-end reads. All of the RNA was converted into first-strand cDNA using the Mint cDNA synthesis kit, with a TRBC-specific oligonucleotide serving as the primer. Following uracil-DNA glycosylase treatment, a first 18-cycle PCR with universal primers M1SS and BC2_uni_R was performed on all cDNA. As for the original processing: For normalization, 1 million high-quality reads were randomly selected from each sample, with every read carrying a distinct molecular identifier. Reads with shared molecular identifiers were discarded instead of being binned into consensus sequences. MiTCR, set to a Q25 quality threshold and the strictest error-elimination algorithm, was used for CDR3 identification, clonotype clustering and error correction. A nonparametric unseen species model with Euler transformation was used to estimate a lower bound on total TCR beta diversity. TCRdb reran the public reads through fastp at Q25 and MiXCR, keeping productive beta chains. Merged by CDR3 protein, the rows form single entries marked with the most common genes and DNA. None of the V and J calls come from the authors' own analysis; TCRdb made them. The sample records 980,000 or so distinct CDR3 sequences, 48% of which are singletons. Around an eighth of the sample comes from the top ten.

The investigation overall reported the following: Compared with the aged group, the long-lived group had more naive CD4+ T cells, fewer expanded clones and increased TCR diversity, suggesting age selection. As age increased, observed TCR beta diversity per million T cells dropped in a roughly linear way, and a significant reduction was already evident by age 40. Estimates of total diversity based on one million sequenced T cells were considered lower bounds and underestimates. Because the CMV infection status of the donors was unknown, age-related changes in expanded clonotypes may potentially have been confounded. Bulk unsorted PBMC profiling prevented conclusive comparison of naive and antigen-experienced compartments. A strong correlation was found between observed TCR beta diversity and the percentage of naive T cells measured by flow cytometry.

The rearranged chain carries TRBV5-1 and TRBJ2-7, with TRBD2 tentatively as D gene (6 bases match). Input material: blood. The source of this sequence is a man aged 25-40 years in good health. The CDR3 amino acid sequence is: CASSLGYRDSSYEQYF. At the DNA level, the sequence is TGCGCCAGCAGCTTGGGGTACCGGGACTCCTCTTACGAGCAGTACTTC.